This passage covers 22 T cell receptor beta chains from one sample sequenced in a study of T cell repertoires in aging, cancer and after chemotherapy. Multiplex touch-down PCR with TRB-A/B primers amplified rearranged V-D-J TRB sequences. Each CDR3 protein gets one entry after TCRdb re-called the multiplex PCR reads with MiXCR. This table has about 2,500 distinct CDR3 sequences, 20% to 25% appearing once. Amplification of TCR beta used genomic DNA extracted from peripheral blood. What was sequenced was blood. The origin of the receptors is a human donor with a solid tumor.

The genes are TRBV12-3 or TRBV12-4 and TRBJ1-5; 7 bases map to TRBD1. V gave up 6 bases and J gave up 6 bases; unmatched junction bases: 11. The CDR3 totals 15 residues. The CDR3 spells CASRTGTRGSQPQHF. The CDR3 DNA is TGTGCCAGCAGGACAGGGACACGGGGTAGTCAGCCCCAGCATTTT.

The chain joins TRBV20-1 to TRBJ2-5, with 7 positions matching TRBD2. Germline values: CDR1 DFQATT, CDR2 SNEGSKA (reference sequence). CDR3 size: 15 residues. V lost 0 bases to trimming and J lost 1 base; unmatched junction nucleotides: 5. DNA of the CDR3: TGCAGTGCTAGAGAGTGGGGAGGGTCCCAAGAGACCCAGTACTTC. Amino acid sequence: CSAREWGGSQETQYF.

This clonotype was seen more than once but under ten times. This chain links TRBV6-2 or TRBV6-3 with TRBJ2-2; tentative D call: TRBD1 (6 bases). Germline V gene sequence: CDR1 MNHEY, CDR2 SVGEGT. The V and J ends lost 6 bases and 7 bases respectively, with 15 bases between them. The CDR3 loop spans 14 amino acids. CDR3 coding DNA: TGTGCCAGCAGGGACACAGGGTCGGGCGGGGAGCTGTTTTTT. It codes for CASRDTGSGGELFF.

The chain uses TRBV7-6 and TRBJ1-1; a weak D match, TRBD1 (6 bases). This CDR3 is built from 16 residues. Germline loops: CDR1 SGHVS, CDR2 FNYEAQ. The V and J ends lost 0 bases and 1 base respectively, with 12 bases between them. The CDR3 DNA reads TGTGCCAGCAGCTTAGCCAGGACAGACGAGAACACTGAAGCTTTCTTT. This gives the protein CASSLARTDENTEAFF.

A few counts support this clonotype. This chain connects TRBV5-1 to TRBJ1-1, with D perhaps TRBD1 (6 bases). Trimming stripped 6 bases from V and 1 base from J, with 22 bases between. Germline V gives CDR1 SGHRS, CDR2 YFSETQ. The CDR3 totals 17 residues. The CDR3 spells CASTVLGGQGPNTEAFF. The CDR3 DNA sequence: TGCGCCAGCACCGTTTTGGGGGGGCAGGGCCCGAACACTGAAGCTTTCTTT.

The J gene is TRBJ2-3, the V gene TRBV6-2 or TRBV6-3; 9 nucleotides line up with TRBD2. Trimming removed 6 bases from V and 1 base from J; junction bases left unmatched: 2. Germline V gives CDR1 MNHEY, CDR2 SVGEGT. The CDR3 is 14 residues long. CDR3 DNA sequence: TGTGCCAGCAGGTTAGCGGGGGGCACAGATACGCAGTATTTT. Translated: CASRLAGGTDTQYF.

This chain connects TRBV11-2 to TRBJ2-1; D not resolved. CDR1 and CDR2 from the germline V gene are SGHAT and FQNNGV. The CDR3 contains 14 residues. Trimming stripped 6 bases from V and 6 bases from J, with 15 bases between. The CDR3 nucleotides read TGTGCCAGCAGTTCTAACACTGAACCCAATGAGCAGTTCTTC. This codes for CASSSNTEPNEQFF.

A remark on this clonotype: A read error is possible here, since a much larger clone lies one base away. CDR3 nucleotide sequence: TGTGCCATCAGTGATACGGGGACATATACGCAGTATTTT. It translates to CAISDTGTYTQYF. The chain joins TRBV10-3 to TRBJ2-3; possibly TRBD1 for D (6 bases). CDR3 size: 13 residues. Trimming took off 3 bases at V and 7 bases at J, with 11 bases between the two ends. Germline CDR1 is ENHRY and CDR2 is SYGVKD.

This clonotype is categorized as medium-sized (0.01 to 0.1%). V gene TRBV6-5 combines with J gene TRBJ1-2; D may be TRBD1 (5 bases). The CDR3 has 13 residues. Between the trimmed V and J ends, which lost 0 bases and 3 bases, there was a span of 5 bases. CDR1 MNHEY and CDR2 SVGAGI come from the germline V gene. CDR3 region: CASSYSTDYGYTF. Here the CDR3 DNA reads TGTGCCAGCAGTTACTCGACAGACTATGGCTACACCTTC.

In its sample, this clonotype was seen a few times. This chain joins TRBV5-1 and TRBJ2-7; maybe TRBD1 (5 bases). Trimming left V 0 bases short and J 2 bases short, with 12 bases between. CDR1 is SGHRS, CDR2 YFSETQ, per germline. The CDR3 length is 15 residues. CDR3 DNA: TGCGCCAGCAGCTTGGACCCAGGGAATACCTACGAGCAGTACTTC. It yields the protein CASSLDPGNTYEQYF.

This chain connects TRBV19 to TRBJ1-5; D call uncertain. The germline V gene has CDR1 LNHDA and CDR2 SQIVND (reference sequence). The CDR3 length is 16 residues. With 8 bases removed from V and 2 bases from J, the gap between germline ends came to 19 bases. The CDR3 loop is CASCKAGSQGNQPQHF. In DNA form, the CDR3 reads TGTGCCAGTTGTAAGGCCGGGTCCCAGGGCAATCAGCCCCAGCATTTT.

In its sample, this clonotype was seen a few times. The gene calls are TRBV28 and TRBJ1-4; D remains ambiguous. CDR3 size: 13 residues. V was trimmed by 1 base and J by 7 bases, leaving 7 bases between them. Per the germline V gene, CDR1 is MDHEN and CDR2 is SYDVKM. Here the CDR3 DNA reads TGTGCCAGCAGTTTATCTGGAGGTGAAAAACTGTTTTTT. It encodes CASSLSGGEKLFF.

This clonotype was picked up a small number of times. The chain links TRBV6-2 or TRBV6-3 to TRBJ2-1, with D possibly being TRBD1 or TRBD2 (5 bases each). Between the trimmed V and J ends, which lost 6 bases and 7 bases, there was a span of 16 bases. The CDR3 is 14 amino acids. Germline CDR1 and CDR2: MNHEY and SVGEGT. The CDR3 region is CASRRRDGSNEQFF. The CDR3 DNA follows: TGTGCCAGCAGAAGACGGGACGGGTCGAATGAGCAGTTCTTC.

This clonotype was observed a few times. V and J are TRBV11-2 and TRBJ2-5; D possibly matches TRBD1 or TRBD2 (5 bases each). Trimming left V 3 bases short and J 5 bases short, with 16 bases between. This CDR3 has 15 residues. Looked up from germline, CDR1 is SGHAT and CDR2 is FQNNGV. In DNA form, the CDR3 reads TGTGCCAGCAGCTTGAGCCAACAGGACTTCGAGACCCAGTACTTC. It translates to CASSLSQQDFETQYF.

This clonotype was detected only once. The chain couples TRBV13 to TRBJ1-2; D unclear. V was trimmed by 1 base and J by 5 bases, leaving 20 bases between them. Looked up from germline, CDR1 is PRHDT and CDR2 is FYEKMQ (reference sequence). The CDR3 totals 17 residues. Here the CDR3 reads CASSLAPRDRRFYGYTF. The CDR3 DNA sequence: TGTGCCAGCAGCTTAGCCCCTAGAGACCGCCGGTTTTATGGCTACACCTTC.

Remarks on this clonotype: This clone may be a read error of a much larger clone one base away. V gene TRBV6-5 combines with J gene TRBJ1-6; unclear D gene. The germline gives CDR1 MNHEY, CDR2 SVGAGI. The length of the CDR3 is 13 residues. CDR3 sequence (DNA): TGTGCCAGCAGTTACGAATCCGTTTCAGCCCTCCACTTT. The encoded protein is CASSYESVSALHF.

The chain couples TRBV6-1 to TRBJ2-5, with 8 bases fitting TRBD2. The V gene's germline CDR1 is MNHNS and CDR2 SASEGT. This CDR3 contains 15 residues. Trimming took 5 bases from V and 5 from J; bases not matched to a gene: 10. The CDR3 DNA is TGTGCCAGCAGTTTAAGCCGGGGGGGCCGGGAGACCCAGTACTTC. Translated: CASSLSRGGRETQYF.

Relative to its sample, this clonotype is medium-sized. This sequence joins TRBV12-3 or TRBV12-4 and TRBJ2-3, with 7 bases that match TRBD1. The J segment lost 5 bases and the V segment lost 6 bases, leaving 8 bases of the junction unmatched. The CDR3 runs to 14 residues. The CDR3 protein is CASSSLTGRDTQYF. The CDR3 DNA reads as TGTGCCAGCAGCAGCTTGACAGGGAGAGATACGCAGTATTTT.

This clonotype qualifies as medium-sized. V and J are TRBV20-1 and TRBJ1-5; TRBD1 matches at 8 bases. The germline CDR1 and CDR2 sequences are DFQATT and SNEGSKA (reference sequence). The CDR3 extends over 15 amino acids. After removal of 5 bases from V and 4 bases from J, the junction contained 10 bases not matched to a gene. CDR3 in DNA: TGCAGTGCTTATACTGGACAGGGTGGGAATCAGCCCCAGCATTTT. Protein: CSAYTGQGGNQPQHF.

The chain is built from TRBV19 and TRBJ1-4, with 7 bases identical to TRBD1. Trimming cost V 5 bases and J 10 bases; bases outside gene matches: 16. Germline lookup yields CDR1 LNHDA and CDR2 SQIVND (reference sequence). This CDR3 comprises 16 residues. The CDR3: CASSFYTGDPDGKLFF. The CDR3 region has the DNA TGTGCCAGTAGTTTCTACACAGGGGACCCGGATGGAAAACTGTTTTTT.

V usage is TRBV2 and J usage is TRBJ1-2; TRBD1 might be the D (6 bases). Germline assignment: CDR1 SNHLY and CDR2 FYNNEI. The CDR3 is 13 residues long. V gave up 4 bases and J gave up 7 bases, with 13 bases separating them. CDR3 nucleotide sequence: TGTGCCAGCAGTGGAAACAGGGATGGTGGCTACACCTTC. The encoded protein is CASSGNRDGGYTF.

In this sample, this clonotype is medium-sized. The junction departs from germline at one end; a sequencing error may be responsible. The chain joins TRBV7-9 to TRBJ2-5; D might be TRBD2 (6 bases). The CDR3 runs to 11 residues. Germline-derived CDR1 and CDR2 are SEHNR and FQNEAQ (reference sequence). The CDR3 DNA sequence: TGTGCCAGCAGCGCTTGGGGGGATCAAATCTTC. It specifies CASSAWGDQIF.